This T cell receptor beta chain was identified in a study of blood T cell repertoires in COVID-19. Background on the study: The cDNA or gDNA used as material had been derived from T cells, B-cell-depleted T cells, or PBMCs.

Repertoires were generated with immunoSEQ multiplex PCR, while TCRdb's copy carries only in-frame clones and drops some. The sample has around 370,000 clones; 85% to 90% are singletons. Participants came from some 23 US areas, aged about 18 to 100 years. Recovery among Cohort 3 donors was established by two negative PCRs, clearance, or symptom resolution. Germline values: CDR1 GTSNPN, CDR2 SVGIG (reference sequence). The CDR3 contains 13 residues. V was shortened by 2 bases and J by 1 base, with 8 bases between the two germline ends. The rearrangement joins TRBV30 to TRBJ1-1; possible D gene TRBD1, 5 bases. The sequence came from a woman aged 18-30 years who had recovered from COVID-19. The sample taken for sequencing was PBMCs or T cells enriched from blood (not recorded which). Here the CDR3 DNA reads TGTGCCTGGAGTAGGACAACGAACACTGAAGCTTTCTTT. This translates into CAWSRTTNTEAFF.